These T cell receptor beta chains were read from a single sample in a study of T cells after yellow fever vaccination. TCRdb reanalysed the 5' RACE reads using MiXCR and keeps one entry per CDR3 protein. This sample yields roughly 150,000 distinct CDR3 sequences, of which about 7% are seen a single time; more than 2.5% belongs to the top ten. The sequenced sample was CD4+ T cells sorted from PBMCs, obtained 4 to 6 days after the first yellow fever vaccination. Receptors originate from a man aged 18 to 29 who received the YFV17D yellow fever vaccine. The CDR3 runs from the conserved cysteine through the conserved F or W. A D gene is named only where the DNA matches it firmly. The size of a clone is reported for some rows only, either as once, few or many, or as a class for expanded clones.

CDR3aa: CASSSDSWAGANVLTF
CDR3nt: TGTGCCAGCAGCTCGGACAGTTGGGCTGGGGCCAACGTCCTGACTTTC
d_gene: -
j_gene: TRBJ2-6
abundance: -
v_gene: TRBV5-4

CDR3aa: CASRTSSGSFTDTQYF
CDR3nt: TGTGCCAGCAGGACCTCTAGCGGGTCTTTCACAGATACGCAGTATTTT
d_gene: TRBD2
j_gene: TRBJ2-3
abundance: many
v_gene: TRBV12-3/TRBV12-4

CDR3aa: CASSLDRGQSYTF
CDR3nt: TGTGCCAGCAGCTTGGACAGGGGGCAAAGCTACACCTTC
d_gene: TRBD1
j_gene: TRBJ1-2
abundance: many
v_gene: TRBV5-6

CDR3aa: CASRTPANSNQPQHF
CDR3nt: TGTGCCAGTAGAACCCCCGCTAATAGCAATCAGCCCCAGCATTTT
d_gene: -
j_gene: TRBJ1-5
abundance: -
v_gene: TRBV19

CDR3aa: CASTTGQGNEQFF
CDR3nt: TGCGCCAGCACCACGGGACAGGGGAATGAGCAGTTCTTC
d_gene: TRBD1
j_gene: TRBJ2-1
abundance: few
v_gene: TRBV5-1

CDR3aa: CASSTGSGLLEKLFF
CDR3nt: TGTGCCAGCAGCACCGGGTCAGGTCTCTTGGAAAAACTGTTTTTT
d_gene: -
j_gene: TRBJ1-4
abundance: -
v_gene: TRBV25-1

CDR3aa: CSVPVGSGNYGYTF
CDR3nt: TGCAGCGTTCCTGTAGGGAGTGGGAACTATGGCTACACCTTC
d_gene: -
j_gene: TRBJ1-2
abundance: -
v_gene: TRBV29-1

CDR3aa: CASSQAPASGDTDTQYF
CDR3nt: TGTGCCAGCAGCCAAGCACCGGCTAGCGGGGACACAGATACGCAGTATTTT
d_gene: TRBD2
j_gene: TRBJ2-3
abundance: -
v_gene: TRBV4-2

CDR3aa: CASSPRPGSTDTQYF
CDR3nt: TGTGCCAGCAGCCCACGACCCGGAAGCACAGATACGCAGTATTTT
d_gene: -
j_gene: TRBJ2-3
abundance: many
v_gene: TRBV7-2

CDR3aa: CASSYLAPTHTEAFF
CDR3nt: TGTGCCAGCAGTTACTTGGCCCCGACCCACACTGAAGCTTTCTTT
d_gene: -
j_gene: TRBJ1-1
abundance: few
v_gene: TRBV6-5

CDR3aa: CASNPHRQGAGELFF
CDR3nt: TGTGCCAGCAACCCCCACCGGCAGGGGGCCGGGGAGCTGTTTTTT
d_gene: TRBD1
j_gene: TRBJ2-2
abundance: many
v_gene: TRBV7-9

CDR3aa: CSVERPGANVLTF
CDR3nt: TGCAGCGTGGAGAGGCCTGGGGCCAACGTCCTGACTTTC
d_gene: -
j_gene: TRBJ2-6
abundance: few
v_gene: TRBV29-1

CDR3aa: CAISESWQSTEAFF
CDR3nt: TGTGCCATCAGTGAGTCGTGGCAGAGCACTGAAGCTTTCTTT
d_gene: -
j_gene: TRBJ1-1
abundance: -
v_gene: TRBV10-3

CDR3aa: CASGEATRLDTQYF
CDR3nt: TGTGCCAGCGGAGAGGCGACGCGTCTAGATACGCAGTATTTT
d_gene: -
j_gene: TRBJ2-3
abundance: many
v_gene: TRBV6-2/TRBV6-3

CDR3aa: CASKLGTQYF
CDR3nt: TGTGCCAGCAAGTTAGGGACCCAGTACTTC
d_gene: -
j_gene: TRBJ2-5
abundance: many
v_gene: TRBV2

CDR3aa: CAPRGYGYTF
CDR3nt: TGTGCCCCGCGGGGTTACGGCTACACCTTC
d_gene: -
j_gene: TRBJ1-2
abundance: few
v_gene: TRBV10-3

CDR3aa: CASKAGGTNYGYTF
CDR3nt: TGTGCCAGCAAAGCAGGGGGTACAAACTATGGCTACACCTTC
d_gene: TRBD1
j_gene: TRBJ1-2
abundance: few
v_gene: TRBV25-1

CDR3aa: CASSLERGSTDTQYF
CDR3nt: TGCGCCAGCAGCCTCGAGCGGGGGAGCACAGATACGCAGTATTTT
d_gene: TRBD2
j_gene: TRBJ2-3
abundance: many
v_gene: TRBV5-1

CDR3aa: CASADGQGSYNEQFF
CDR3nt: TGTGCCAGCGCAGACGGACAGGGCTCCTACAATGAGCAGTTCTTC
d_gene: TRBD1
j_gene: TRBJ2-1
abundance: many
v_gene: TRBV12-3/TRBV12-4

CDR3aa: CASSYLGTGRLNTGELFF
CDR3nt: TGCGCCAGCAGCTACCTCGGGACAGGGAGATTAAACACCGGGGAGCTGTTTTTT
d_gene: TRBD1
j_gene: TRBJ2-2
abundance: many
v_gene: TRBV5-1

CDR3aa: CASSEGGAADEQFF
CDR3nt: TGTGCCAGCAGCGAGGGTGGAGCGGCCGATGAGCAGTTCTTC
d_gene: -
j_gene: TRBJ2-1
abundance: many
v_gene: TRBV3-1

CDR3aa: CASSLGSGTYNEQFF
CDR3nt: TGTGCCAGCAGTTTAGGTAGCGGGACCTACAATGAGCAGTTCTTC
d_gene: TRBD2
j_gene: TRBJ2-1
abundance: -
v_gene: TRBV12-3/TRBV12-4

CDR3aa: CASSQDGGIGNQPQHF
CDR3nt: TGCGCCAGCAGCCAAGATGGGGGGATCGGCAATCAGCCCCAGCATTTT
d_gene: -
j_gene: TRBJ1-5
abundance: -
v_gene: TRBV4-1

CDR3aa: CASSQIRTGLNTEAFF
CDR3nt: TGTGCCAGCAGCCAAATCCGGACAGGCTTGAACACTGAAGCTTTCTTT
d_gene: TRBD1
j_gene: TRBJ1-1
abundance: few
v_gene: TRBV16

CDR3aa: CASSSRFSGSYNEQFF
CDR3nt: TGTGCCAGCAGCTCACGTTTTTCGGGATCCTACAATGAGCAGTTCTTC
d_gene: -
j_gene: TRBJ2-1
abundance: many
v_gene: TRBV7-2

CDR3aa: CASSSDRRSPLHF
CDR3nt: TGTGCCAGCAGCTCGGACAGGAGGTCACCCCTCCACTTT
d_gene: TRBD1
j_gene: TRBJ1-6
abundance: few
v_gene: TRBV6-1

CDR3aa: CASSLDPDSYEQYF
CDR3nt: TGCGCCAGCAGCTTGGACCCAGACTCCTACGAGCAGTACTTC
d_gene: -
j_gene: TRBJ2-7
abundance: many
v_gene: TRBV5-1

CDR3aa: CASSFGTGDSGNTIYF
CDR3nt: TGTGCCAGCAGCTTCGGGACAGGTGACTCTGGAAACACCATATATTTT
d_gene: TRBD1
j_gene: TRBJ1-3
abundance: -
v_gene: TRBV7-6

CDR3aa: CASSVDQRVRGEQFF
CDR3nt: TGTGCCAGCAGCGTAGACCAGCGGGTACGTGGTGAGCAGTTCTTC
d_gene: -
j_gene: TRBJ2-1
abundance: -
v_gene: TRBV9

CDR3aa: CATSAQGEMPTDTQYF
CDR3nt: TGTGCCACCAGTGCCCAAGGGGAAATGCCCACAGATACGCAGTATTTT
d_gene: -
j_gene: TRBJ2-3
abundance: many
v_gene: TRBV24-1

CDR3aa: CASSLHAGFLSGANVLTF
CDR3nt: TGCGCCAGCAGCTTGCATGCGGGGTTTCTTTCTGGGGCCAACGTCCTGACTTTC
d_gene: -
j_gene: TRBJ2-6
abundance: few
v_gene: TRBV5-1

CDR3aa: CAWSPGLAGGPTDTQYF
CDR3nt: TGTGCCTGGAGTCCGGGACTAGCGGGGGGCCCCACAGATACGCAGTATTTT
d_gene: TRBD2
j_gene: TRBJ2-3
abundance: few
v_gene: TRBV30

CDR3aa: CASSLRTGTDTQYF
CDR3nt: TGTGCCAGCAGCCTCCGCACAGGGACAGATACGCAGTATTTT
d_gene: -
j_gene: TRBJ2-3
abundance: many
v_gene: TRBV12-3/TRBV12-4

CDR3aa: CASSPSDAGGNTIYF
CDR3nt: TGTGCCAGCAGTCCCTCTGATGCAGGTGGAAACACCATATATTTT
d_gene: -
j_gene: TRBJ1-3
abundance: few
v_gene: TRBV6-1

CDR3aa: CASSPGLLGYTF
CDR3nt: TGTGCCAGCTCCCCAGGACTGTTGGGCTACACCTTC
d_gene: -
j_gene: TRBJ1-2
abundance: -
v_gene: TRBV18

CDR3aa: CASSFSPTDSYEQYF
CDR3nt: TGTGCCAGCAGCTTCTCACCGACGGATTCCTACGAGCAGTACTTC
d_gene: -
j_gene: TRBJ2-7
abundance: few
v_gene: TRBV11-1

CDR3aa: CASSLFGPGELFF
CDR3nt: TGCGCCAGCAGCTTGTTCGGGCCCGGGGAGCTGTTTTTT
d_gene: -
j_gene: TRBJ2-2
abundance: many
v_gene: TRBV5-1

CDR3aa: CASSFGQGEQYF
CDR3nt: TGCGCCAGCAGCTTCGGACAGGGCGAGCAGTACTTC
d_gene: TRBD1
j_gene: TRBJ2-7
abundance: few
v_gene: TRBV5-1

CDR3aa: CASSPNTYNEQFF
CDR3nt: TGTGCCAGCAGCCCCAATACCTACAATGAGCAGTTCTTC
d_gene: -
j_gene: TRBJ2-1
abundance: few
v_gene: TRBV7-2

CDR3aa: CASSHTAGEQPQHF
CDR3nt: TGTGCCAGCAGCCATACAGCAGGGGAACAGCCCCAGCATTTT
d_gene: -
j_gene: TRBJ1-5
abundance: -
v_gene: TRBV7-9

CDR3aa: CASSFLAGGTPYEQYF
CDR3nt: TGTGCCAGCAGTTTCCTCGCGGGAGGGACCCCTTACGAGCAGTACTTC
d_gene: TRBD2
j_gene: TRBJ2-7
abundance: -
v_gene: TRBV6-2/TRBV6-3

CDR3aa: CASSTDRGEETQYF
CDR3nt: TGTGCCAGCAGTACCGACAGGGGGGAAGAGACCCAGTACTTC
d_gene: TRBD1
j_gene: TRBJ2-5
abundance: many
v_gene: TRBV2

CDR3aa: CSARGAVQETQYF
CDR3nt: TGCAGTGCTAGAGGGGCAGTCCAAGAGACCCAGTACTTC
d_gene: -
j_gene: TRBJ2-5
abundance: many
v_gene: TRBV20-1

CDR3aa: CASSSHGVIVNEQFF
CDR3nt: TGTGCCAGCAGCTCCCACGGGGTGATAGTTAATGAGCAGTTCTTC
d_gene: -
j_gene: TRBJ2-1
abundance: many
v_gene: TRBV28

CDR3aa: CATSDPPFGGPNTGELFF
CDR3nt: TGTGCCACCAGTGATCCACCCTTCGGGGGCCCTAACACCGGGGAGCTGTTTTTT
d_gene: -
j_gene: TRBJ2-2
abundance: many
v_gene: TRBV24-1

CDR3aa: CASSTTGGPRGKLFF
CDR3nt: TGTGCCAGCAGCACTACTGGGGGGCCCAGGGGAAAACTGTTTTTT
d_gene: -
j_gene: TRBJ1-4
abundance: many
v_gene: TRBV7-9

CDR3aa: CASSSGRGLDTQYF
CDR3nt: TGTGCCAGCAGCTCCGGCCGGGGGCTAGATACGCAGTATTTT
d_gene: -
j_gene: TRBJ2-3
abundance: many
v_gene: TRBV7-6

CDR3aa: CSARRQGRTDTQYF
CDR3nt: TGCAGTGCCCGGCGGCAGGGGCGCACAGATACGCAGTATTTT
d_gene: -
j_gene: TRBJ2-3
abundance: many
v_gene: TRBV20-1

CDR3aa: CASSQEVPLITGIPFNEQFF
CDR3nt: TGCGCCAGCAGCCAAGAAGTCCCGCTGATAACAGGGATCCCCTTCAATGAGCAGTTCTTC
d_gene: -
j_gene: TRBJ2-1
abundance: few
v_gene: TRBV4-3

CDR3aa: CSVERGRSNTQYF
CDR3nt: TGCAGCGTTGAACGGGGGAGAAGTAATACGCAGTATTTT
d_gene: -
j_gene: TRBJ2-3
abundance: many
v_gene: TRBV29-1

CDR3aa: CASSGSVTYNEQFF
CDR3nt: TGTGCCAGCAGTGGAAGCGTGACCTACAATGAGCAGTTCTTC
d_gene: -
j_gene: TRBJ2-1
abundance: many
v_gene: TRBV12-3/TRBV12-4

CDR3aa: CASTLTGQFEAFF
CDR3nt: TGTGCCAGCACCCTGACCGGACAGTTTGAAGCTTTCTTT
d_gene: -
j_gene: TRBJ1-1
abundance: -
v_gene: TRBV5-4

CDR3aa: CASSQQALYGYTF
CDR3nt: TGTGCCAGCAGCCAACAGGCTCTCTATGGCTACACCTTC
d_gene: -
j_gene: TRBJ1-2
abundance: few
v_gene: TRBV14

CDR3aa: CASSYDTVRLAFF
CDR3nt: TGTGCCAGCAGTTATGATACGGTTCGGCTCGCTTTCTTT
d_gene: -
j_gene: TRBJ1-1
abundance: many
v_gene: TRBV12-3/TRBV12-4

CDR3aa: CASRPDSYNSPLHF
CDR3nt: TGTGCCAGCAGGCCGGACTCCTATAATTCACCCCTCCACTTT
d_gene: -
j_gene: TRBJ1-6
abundance: many
v_gene: TRBV12-3/TRBV12-4